A selection of T cell receptor beta chains follows, all from one sample in a study of beta chain features in type 1 diabetes. The method was immunoSEQ multiplex PCR; TCRdb's version includes in-frame clones alone and lacks a portion of them. The sample shows around 350,000 clones, roughly 13% of them seen only once. The specimen was naive CD4+ T cells from blood. These receptors all come from a man younger than 30 in good health. Both conserved end residues are part of each CDR3. The order of the fields is D gene, clone size, J gene, V gene, CDR3 DNA, CDR3 protein. D genes are given only for firm matches. Only part of the rows carry a size: once, few, many, or a class if the clone is expanded.

d_gene: -; abundance: -; j_gene: TRBJ1-1; v_gene: TRBV7-9; CDR3nt: TGTGCCAGCAGTTCCTACACTGAAGCTTTCTTT; CDR3aa: CASSSYTEAFF
d_gene: -; abundance: few; j_gene: TRBJ2-1; v_gene: TRBV15; CDR3nt: TGTGCCACCAGCAGAGTCCAAGCGGAGTCCTACAATGAGCAGTTCTTC; CDR3aa: CATSRVQAESYNEQFF
d_gene: -; abundance: -; j_gene: TRBJ2-7; v_gene: TRBV2; CDR3nt: TGTGCCAGCAGTGCCGGGACTCCCGGAGGGGAGCAGTACTTC; CDR3aa: CASSAGTPGGEQYF
d_gene: TRBD1; abundance: -; j_gene: TRBJ2-7; v_gene: TRBV28; CDR3nt: TGTGCCAGCAGTCCGGGGGACAGGGTCTACGAGCAGTACTTC; CDR3aa: CASSPGDRVYEQYF
d_gene: -; abundance: few; j_gene: TRBJ1-1; v_gene: TRBV4-3; CDR3nt: TGCGCCAGCAGCCAAGAAAGGGGCGTTAACACTGAAGCTTTCTTT; CDR3aa: CASSQERGVNTEAFF
d_gene: -; abundance: -; j_gene: TRBJ1-5; v_gene: TRBV7-2; CDR3nt: TGTGCCAGCAGCTTAAATTATAATCAGCCCCAGCATTTT; CDR3aa: CASSLNYNQPQHF
d_gene: TRBD1; abundance: few; j_gene: TRBJ1-4; v_gene: TRBV18; CDR3nt: TGTGCCAGCTCAATACCGGGACAGTCTAATGAAAAACTGTTTTTT; CDR3aa: CASSIPGQSNEKLFF
d_gene: -; abundance: few; j_gene: TRBJ2-5; v_gene: TRBV7-2; CDR3nt: TGTGCCAGCAGCTTAGCGGTCACCGGGAGAGAGACCCAGTACTTC; CDR3aa: CASSLAVTGRETQYF
d_gene: -; abundance: -; j_gene: TRBJ2-3; v_gene: TRBV19; CDR3nt: TGTGCCAGTAGTCTCACAGATACGCAGTATTTT; CDR3aa: CASSLTDTQYF
d_gene: -; abundance: -; j_gene: TRBJ1-5; v_gene: TRBV30; CDR3nt: TGTGCCTGGAGTGTTTTAAGGGGTGGCAATCAGCCCCAGCATTTT; CDR3aa: CAWSVLRGGNQPQHF
d_gene: TRBD2; abundance: few; j_gene: TRBJ2-1; v_gene: TRBV19; CDR3nt: TGTGCCAGTAGATTAGCGGGGGGCGCCTACAATGAGCAGTTCTTC; CDR3aa: CASRLAGGAYNEQFF
d_gene: -; abundance: -; j_gene: TRBJ2-7; v_gene: TRBV20-1; CDR3nt: TGCAGTGCCCCGGCGGTCGTCGAGCAGTACTTC; CDR3aa: CSAPAVVEQYF
d_gene: -; abundance: few; j_gene: TRBJ2-2; v_gene: TRBV6-6; CDR3nt: TGTGCCAGCAGTTACGCAGGGGGGGAGCTGTTTTTT; CDR3aa: CASSYAGGELFF
d_gene: TRBD1; abundance: -; j_gene: TRBJ1-2; v_gene: TRBV18; CDR3nt: TGTGCCAGCTCACTCCTGGAGGGGGCGACTGCTAACTATGGCTACACCTTC; CDR3aa: CASSLLEGATANYGYTF
d_gene: TRBD1; abundance: few; j_gene: TRBJ2-1; v_gene: TRBV7-2; CDR3nt: TGTGCCAGCAGCTTAGTAGGGGGCTTCGACAATGAGCAGTTCTTC; CDR3aa: CASSLVGGFDNEQFF
d_gene: -; abundance: few; j_gene: TRBJ2-5; v_gene: TRBV6-6; CDR3nt: TGTGCCAGCAGTTACGAGGGGACCCAGTACTTC; CDR3aa: CASSYEGTQYF
d_gene: -; abundance: few; j_gene: TRBJ1-1; v_gene: TRBV7-6; CDR3nt: TGTGCCAGCAGAGCACAGGGCGGCACTGAAGCTTTCTTT; CDR3aa: CASRAQGGTEAFF
d_gene: -; abundance: few; j_gene: TRBJ2-6; v_gene: TRBV6-6; CDR3nt: TGTGCCAGCAGTTACCCTTTAGTCGGGGCCAACGTCCTGACTTTC; CDR3aa: CASSYPLVGANVLTF
d_gene: -; abundance: -; j_gene: TRBJ1-5; v_gene: TRBV27; CDR3nt: TGTGCCAGCAGTCCAACTCGGGGGGCACAGCCCCAGCATTTT; CDR3aa: CASSPTRGAQPQHF
d_gene: -; abundance: few; j_gene: TRBJ2-1; v_gene: TRBV6-5; CDR3nt: TGTGCCAGCAGCGTACTCAGGGGGGACAATGAGCAGTTCTTC; CDR3aa: CASSVLRGDNEQFF
d_gene: -; abundance: -; j_gene: TRBJ2-2; v_gene: TRBV2; CDR3nt: TGTGCCAGCAGTGTAGACAGGGAGGACACCGGGGAGCTGTTTTTT; CDR3aa: CASSVDREDTGELFF
d_gene: TRBD1; abundance: few; j_gene: TRBJ1-2; v_gene: TRBV11-2; CDR3nt: TGTGCCAGCAGCTTAGTCACAGGGGCGGGCTATGGCTACACCTTC; CDR3aa: CASSLVTGAGYGYTF
d_gene: TRBD1; abundance: -; j_gene: TRBJ2-7; v_gene: TRBV7-9; CDR3nt: TGTGCCAGCAGCTTACATGGACAGGTTTCGGGTGAGCAGTACTTC; CDR3aa: CASSLHGQVSGEQYF
d_gene: TRBD2; abundance: few; j_gene: TRBJ2-7; v_gene: TRBV28; CDR3nt: TGTGCCAGCAGCCGCGGACTAGCGGGTACCTACGAGCAGTACTTC; CDR3aa: CASSRGLAGTYEQYF
d_gene: -; abundance: few; j_gene: TRBJ1-3; v_gene: TRBV4-2; CDR3nt: TGTGCCAGCAGCCAAGGGGGCGGGGGGCCATCTGGAAACACCATATATTTT; CDR3aa: CASSQGGGGPSGNTIYF
d_gene: -; abundance: few; j_gene: TRBJ1-2; v_gene: TRBV7-3; CDR3nt: TGTGCCAGCTCAGTGACCCGAGGAGAAGCCTACACCTTC; CDR3aa: CASSVTRGEAYTF
d_gene: -; abundance: once; j_gene: TRBJ1-1; v_gene: TRBV5-1; CDR3nt: TGCGCCAGCAGCTTGGGCGGAGAGAACACTGAAGCTTTCTTT; CDR3aa: CASSLGGENTEAFF
d_gene: -; abundance: -; j_gene: TRBJ1-5; v_gene: TRBV19; CDR3nt: TGTGCCAGTAGTAATAATTATAGCAATCAGCCCCAGCATTTT; CDR3aa: CASSNNYSNQPQHF
d_gene: TRBD1; abundance: few; j_gene: TRBJ2-7; v_gene: TRBV28; CDR3nt: TGTGCCAGCAGTGTACCGGGACAGGGTACCTACGAGCAGTACTTC; CDR3aa: CASSVPGQGTYEQYF
d_gene: -; abundance: -; j_gene: TRBJ2-6; v_gene: TRBV5-1; CDR3nt: TGCGCCACTACTACTGGGGCCAACGTCCTGACTTTC; CDR3aa: CATTTGANVLTF
d_gene: TRBD1; abundance: few; j_gene: TRBJ2-6; v_gene: TRBV29-1; CDR3nt: TGCAGCGCTGAGACAGGGGGCCTCTCTGGGGCCAACGTCCTGACTTTC; CDR3aa: CSAETGGLSGANVLTF
d_gene: TRBD2; abundance: -; j_gene: TRBJ2-3; v_gene: TRBV5-6; CDR3nt: TGTGCCAGCAGCACGCGACTAGCGGGGGCAACCGATACGCAGTATTTT; CDR3aa: CASSTRLAGATDTQYF
d_gene: TRBD2; abundance: few; j_gene: TRBJ2-5; v_gene: TRBV7-9; CDR3nt: TGTGCCAGCAGCTTAGGAGCGGGGGAGACCCAGTACTTC; CDR3aa: CASSLGAGETQYF
d_gene: -; abundance: -; j_gene: TRBJ1-1; v_gene: TRBV30; CDR3nt: TGTGCCTGGACTTCTAAGGGAGGCACTGAAGCTTTCTTT; CDR3aa: CAWTSKGGTEAFF
d_gene: -; abundance: few; j_gene: TRBJ2-7; v_gene: TRBV7-2; CDR3nt: TGTGCCAGCAGCTTAGAGGTCGGACAGTCCTACGAGCAGTACTTC; CDR3aa: CASSLEVGQSYEQYF
d_gene: -; abundance: few; j_gene: TRBJ2-3; v_gene: TRBV7-9; CDR3nt: TGTGCCAGCAGCTTAATGGTCTCGGGTGGCACAGATACGCAGTATTTT; CDR3aa: CASSLMVSGGTDTQYF
d_gene: TRBD1; abundance: few; j_gene: TRBJ2-5; v_gene: TRBV6-6; CDR3nt: TGTGCCAGCAGTTCCGGACAGGACCTTTCTGAGACCCAGTACTTC; CDR3aa: CASSSGQDLSETQYF
d_gene: -; abundance: -; j_gene: TRBJ1-4; v_gene: TRBV9; CDR3nt: TGTGCCAGCAGCGTAGGCGGGACGGTGAATGAAAAACTGTTTTTT; CDR3aa: CASSVGGTVNEKLFF
d_gene: -; abundance: few; j_gene: TRBJ1-2; v_gene: TRBV6-5; CDR3nt: TGTGCCAGCAGTCGCACAGGGTACGGCTACACCTTC; CDR3aa: CASSRTGYGYTF
d_gene: TRBD1; abundance: -; j_gene: TRBJ1-6; v_gene: TRBV7-3; CDR3nt: TGTGCCAGCAGCACAGGGGATTCACCCCTCCACTTT; CDR3aa: CASSTGDSPLHF
d_gene: -; abundance: few; j_gene: TRBJ1-4; v_gene: TRBV28; CDR3nt: TGTGCCAGTGGGGCTACTGAAAAACTGTTTTTT; CDR3aa: CASGATEKLFF
d_gene: TRBD1; abundance: few; j_gene: TRBJ2-1; v_gene: TRBV6-4; CDR3nt: TGTGCCAGCAGTGATTCCCTGACAGGGGGTTTGGATGAGCAGTTCTTC; CDR3aa: CASSDSLTGGLDEQFF
d_gene: -; abundance: -; j_gene: TRBJ1-2; v_gene: TRBV28; CDR3nt: TGTGCCAGCAGTTATCGAGGCTATGGCTACACCTTC; CDR3aa: CASSYRGYGYTF
d_gene: TRBD2; abundance: few; j_gene: TRBJ2-7; v_gene: TRBV7-3; CDR3nt: TGTGCCAGCAGCCTTAGCGGGCGGCCTGACGAGCAGTACTTC; CDR3aa: CASSLSGRPDEQYF